This T cell receptor (beta chain) was observed in a study of T-cell reconstitution after alpha-beta-depleted transplantation in children. Unique molecular identifiers were used to barcode this TCRbeta library. TCRdb re-called the PCR reads through MiXCR, storing one row per CDR3 protein. The sample has fewer than 550,000 distinct CDR3 sequences; about an eighth are singletons. Trimming shortened V by 8 bases and J by 2 bases, and 17 bases separated the two germline ends. Germline CDR1 and CDR2: MDHEN and SYDVKM. The CDR3 runs to 15 residues. There are a few counts of this clonotype. The gene calls are TRBV28 and TRBJ2-3; D is ambiguous. The source material was PBMCs, mostly from graft donor cells, sampled 180 days after TCRalphabeta/CD19-depleted stem cell transplant. This TCR came from a female patient aged 2-10 years who had a stem cell transplant for aplastic anemia, so the T cells may come from the graft donor. Written as DNA, the CDR3 is TGTGCCAGCTTCCCCTTGGTGGTATCCACAGATACGCAGTATTTT. It translates to CASFPLVVSTDTQYF.